This passage covers 24 T cell receptor beta chains from one sample sequenced in a study of CD8+ T cells in alopecia areata. Once RNA had been extracted, it was reverse transcribed into cDNA to act as the sequencing template. Repertoires were generated with immunoSEQ multiplex PCR, while TCRdb's copy carries only in-frame clones and drops some. The sample has 140,000 to 150,000 clones, roughly 52% seen once; the top ten hold roughly 15%. As for treatment: oral pan-JAK inhibitor, 5-10 mg twice daily. Sample: CD8+ T cells sorted from blood, taken at week 4, from a patient treated with tofacitinib. The origin of the receptors is a human donor with alopecia areata.

This chain connects TRBV25-1 to TRBJ1-4, with 8 bases lining up with TRBD1. Germline V lookup: CDR1 MGHDK, CDR2 SYGVNS. Trimming at V came to 3 bases and at J to 4 bases, leaving 4 bases not matched to a gene. The CDR3 has 15 amino acids. CDR3 DNA sequence: TGTGCCAGCAGTGACCTGGACAGGGATAATGAAAAACTGTTTTTT. It encodes CASSDLDRDNEKLFF.

The chain couples TRBV2 to TRBJ2-7, with 8 bases aligning to TRBD2. CDR1 is SNHLY and CDR2 is FYNNEI in the germline V gene. With V trimmed by 7 bases and J by 4 bases, 9 bases remained unmatched. The length of the CDR3 is 14 residues. CDR3 DNA: TGTGCCAGCACCGAGGGACTAGATTTGTACGAGCAGTACTTC. Protein product: CASTEGLDLYEQYF.

This chain links TRBV6-1 with TRBJ2-7, with TRBD2 as a possible D gene (6 bases). Per the germline V gene, CDR1 is MNHNS and CDR2 is SASEGT. The V and J ends lost 6 bases and 4 bases respectively, with 13 bases between them. CDR3 length equals 13 residues. The CDR3: CASREGIGYEQYF. The CDR3, as DNA: TGTGCCAGCAGGGAGGGGATAGGGTACGAGCAGTACTTC.

This clone was seen a handful of times. This chain joins TRBV29-1 and TRBJ2-1; D possibly corresponds to TRBD2 (6 bases). CDR3 size: 12 residues. Trimming left V 2 bases short and J 9 bases short, with 11 bases between. Germline assignment: CDR1 SQVTM and CDR2 ANQGSEA. The CDR3 loop reads CSVEHDGGEQFF. The CDR3 DNA reads TGCAGCGTTGAACACGACGGGGGTGAGCAGTTCTTC.

This chain joins TRBV27 and TRBJ1-4; D gene uncertain. Germline V gene sequence: CDR1 MNHEY, CDR2 SMNVEV (reference sequence). Between the trimmed V and J ends, which lost 10 bases and 0 bases, there was a span of 12 bases. CDR3 length: 14 amino acids. CDR3 nucleotides: TGTGCCACCGGAGGCAGGTCAACTAATGAAAAACTGTTTTTT. Its protein product is CATGGRSTNEKLFF.

The rearrangement links TRBV5-8 to TRBJ2-5; the D is unclear. Germline assignment: CDR1 SGHTS and CDR2 YDEGEE. Trimming removed 3 bases from V and 5 bases from J, with 5 bases in between. The CDR3 runs to 11 residues. The CDR3 coding sequence is TGTGCCAGCAGCTACCGGGAGACCCAGTACTTC. It translates to CASSYRETQYF.

The chain uses TRBV10-3 and TRBJ1-1, with 7 bases identical to TRBD1. Trimming at V came to 4 bases and at J to 1 base, leaving 3 bases not matched to a gene. CDR1 and CDR2 (germline): ENHRY, SYGVKD. The CDR3 sequence is 14 residues long. CDR3 DNA: TGTGCCATCAGTGGACAGGGTCCGAACACTGAAGCTTTCTTT. Protein sequence: CAISGQGPNTEAFF.

V and J are TRBV7-2 and TRBJ2-3, with 8 bases that match TRBD1. Trimming took 5 bases from V and 2 from J; bases not matched to a gene: 9. Germline lookup yields CDR1 SGHTA and CDR2 FQGNSA. This CDR3 is built from 16 residues. CDR3 region: CASSRGWGQDTDTQYF. The CDR3 DNA reads TGTGCCAGCAGCAGAGGATGGGGACAGGACACAGATACGCAGTATTTT.

V usage is TRBV4-1 and J usage is TRBJ1-5; D is unresolved. The germline gives CDR1 MGHRA, CDR2 YSYEKL. Trimming cost V 0 bases and J 1 base, with 13 bases left between them. The CDR3 length is 17 residues. CDR3 sequence: CASSQDPQPRSNQPQHF. CDR3 sequence (DNA): TGCGCCAGCAGCCAAGATCCCCAACCGCGGAGCAATCAGCCCCAGCATTTT.

The rearrangement joins TRBV2 to TRBJ1-2, with 7 bases aligning to TRBD1. Unmatched junction bases numbered 3, after V lost 1 base and J lost 4 bases. CDR3 length: 14 residues. The germline V gene has CDR1 SNHLY and CDR2 FYNNEI. The CDR3 region is CASSEGGQIYGYTF. In DNA, the CDR3 is TGTGCCAGCAGTGAAGGGGGACAGATCTATGGCTACACCTTC.

The chain uses TRBV7-2 and TRBJ1-1, with 7 nucleotides matching TRBD1. Germline assignment: CDR1 SGHTA and CDR2 FQGNSA. V lost 1 base and J lost 4; bases outside the gene matches: 6. This CDR3 contains 15 residues. CDR3 protein: CASSLVVRGSTEAFF. Here the CDR3 DNA reads TGTGCCAGCAGCTTAGTGGTCAGGGGGAGCACTGAAGCTTTCTTT.

This chain joins TRBV13 and TRBJ2-2, with D tentatively TRBD1 or TRBD2 (5 bases each). V dropped 7 bases and J dropped 6 bases, with 15 bases sitting between them. CDR1 and CDR2 from the germline V gene are PRHDT and FYEKMQ (reference sequence). The CDR3 consists of 14 residues. CDR3 in DNA: TGTGCCAGCAACCGGGGACCGTCGGCCGGGGAGCTGTTTTTT. It translates to CASNRGPSAGELFF.

CDR3 DNA sequence: TGTGCCAGCAGTGATTATGGGAACCAAGAGACCCAGTACTTC. Translation: CASSDYGNQETQYF. This chain links TRBV6-1 with TRBJ2-5; D gene unclear. This CDR3 has 14 amino acids. V was cut by 3 bases and J by 0 bases, with 8 bases left in between. Germline loops: CDR1 MNHNS, CDR2 SASEGT.

The chain recombines TRBV6-5 with TRBJ2-7; the match to TRBD2 covers 8 bases. Germline trimming cut 9 bases from V and 2 bases from J; bases unmatched to any gene: 9. Germline assignment: CDR1 MNHEY and CDR2 SVGAGI. The CDR3 consists of 14 residues. The DNA of the CDR3 is TGTGCCAGTCAAGCGGGACTAGGCCCCTACGAGCAGTACTTC. It specifies CASQAGLGPYEQYF.

V is TRBV29-1 and J is TRBJ2-2, with D perhaps being TRBD1 or TRBD2 (7 bases each). Germline V gene sequence: CDR1 SQVTM, CDR2 ANQGSEA. The CDR3 has 14 residues. V lost 6 bases and J lost 2, with 13 bases in between. The CDR3 sequence is CSVTGTTNTGELFF. The CDR3 coding sequence is TGCAGCGTGACAGGGACTACCAACACCGGGGAGCTGTTTTTT.

This sequence joins TRBV27 and TRBJ1-5; 8 nucleotides match TRBD1. The germline CDR1 and CDR2 sequences are MNHEY and SMNVEV (reference sequence). The J segment lost 2 bases and the V segment lost 6 bases, leaving 3 bases of the junction unmatched. The CDR3 runs 14 residues. The DNA of the CDR3 is TGTGCCAGCAGGACAGGGGAGGGCAATCAGCCCCAGCATTTT. It codes for CASRTGEGNQPQHF.

The rearrangement uses TRBV6-1 and TRBJ2-7; maybe TRBD2 (5 bases). CDR3 length equals 13 residues. The germline CDR1 and CDR2 sequences are MNHNS and SASEGT. V shed 0 bases and J shed 6 bases, with 9 bases lying between them. The DNA for the CDR3 is TGTGCCAGCAGTGAAGCGGAGGCAGGCGAGCAGTACTTC. Residues: CASSEAEAGEQYF.

This clone was found a few times. The chain recombines TRBV7-9 with TRBJ2-7; D possibly corresponds to TRBD2 (6 bases). This CDR3 spans 15 amino acids. V gave up 5 bases and J gave up 5 bases, with 19 bases separating them. The germline V gene has CDR1 SEHNR and CDR2 FQNEAQ (reference sequence). The CDR3 reads CASSLPGGRANEQYF. Here the CDR3 DNA reads TGTGCCAGCAGCCTCCCCGGGGGAAGAGCGAACGAGCAGTACTTC. The full variable domain, rest sourced from reference TRBV7-9 and TRBJ2-7, is DTGVSQNPRHKITKRGQNVTFRCDPISEHNRLYWYRQTLGQGPEFLTYFQNEAQLEKSRLLSDRFSAERPKGSFSTLEIQRTEQGDSAMYLCASSLPGGRANEQYFGPGTRLTVT.

This clone was found a few times. The chain carries TRBV19 and TRBJ1-1; D is undetermined. V lost 5 bases and J 5 bases, leaving 15 bases between the germline ends. CDR1 is LNHDA, CDR2 SQIVND, per germline (reference sequence). CDR3 length: 14 amino acids. The CDR3 sequence: CASSPRDQITEAFF. The CDR3 DNA follows: TGTGCCAGTAGTCCCCGGGATCAAATTACTGAAGCTTTCTTT.

The V gene is TRBV6-5, the J gene TRBJ2-5; unclear D gene. The V end lost 0 bases, the J end lost 5 bases, and 13 bases lay between the germline ends. The CDR3 length is 15 residues. Germline CDR1 is MNHEY and CDR2 is SVGAGI. This CDR3 is CASSYSNGPAETQYF. The DNA of the CDR3 is TGTGCCAGCAGTTACTCGAATGGACCGGCGGAGACCCAGTACTTC.

The chain recombines TRBV19 with TRBJ2-5; maybe TRBD2 (6 bases). Germline CDR1 and CDR2: LNHDA and SQIVND (reference sequence). The CDR3 runs 11 residues. The ends were cut back, 2 bases at V and 10 bases at J, with 8 bases in the middle. The CDR3 reads CASSIRGGQYF. DNA of the CDR3: TGTGCCAGTAGTATAAGGGGAGGCCAGTACTTC.

V and J are TRBV7-6 and TRBJ2-3, with a possible D match to TRBD2 (6 bases). Per the germline V gene, CDR1 is SGHVS and CDR2 is FNYEAQ. The CDR3 consists of 18 residues. Trimming shortened V by 0 bases and J by 2 bases, and 18 bases separated the two germline ends. The CDR3 here is CASSLAIKRWDFTDTQYF. The CDR3 DNA reads TGTGCCAGCAGCTTAGCGATTAAACGTTGGGACTTCACAGATACGCAGTATTTT.

The chain links TRBV7-2 to TRBJ1-6; D might be TRBD1 (5 bases). V gave up 5 bases and J gave up 10 bases, with 15 bases separating them. Germline V lookup: CDR1 SGHTA, CDR2 FQGNSA. CDR3 length: 14 residues. This chain's CDR3 is CASSPSGGNSPLHF. As DNA, the CDR3 is TGTGCCAGCAGCCCTAGCGGGGGGAACTCACCCCTCCACTTT.

This chain joins TRBV4-1 and TRBJ2-1; tentative D call: TRBD1 (5 bases). V was shortened by 0 bases and J by 16 bases, with 16 bases between the two germline ends. Germline V lookup: CDR1 MGHRA, CDR2 YSYEKL. This CDR3 contains 13 residues. DNA of the CDR3: TGCGCCAGCAGCCAAGAGGGCCCGGACATAATCTTCTTC. Translating gives CASSQEGPDIIFF.